The 8 T cell receptor beta chains reported below all come from one sample, sequenced in a study of Tregs in tolerant kidney transplant recipients. TCRdb keeps only in-frame clones here, not all; method: immunoSEQ multiplex PCR. In all, the sample yields about 23,000 clones. Mixed chimerism was transient after nonmyeloablative marrow transplants from related graft donors. The sequencing here drew on CD4+ T cells from blood (PBMCs), taken 6 months after the transplant. The receptors stem from a human patient who received a combined kidney and bone marrow transplant. Some T cells may be graft donor cells.

Note on this clone: Sequencing ends 3 residues short of the CDR3 end; the germline J gene provides the rest. This chain joins TRBV20-1 and TRBJ2-5, with D possibly matching TRBD2 (5 bases). Germline CDR1 reads DFQATT; CDR2 reads SNEGSKA (reference sequence). This CDR3 comprises 14 residues. Deletions cut 0 bases from V and 2 bases from J, with 10 bases between. CDR3 protein: CSARDLERQETQYF. Incomplete CDR3 DNA: TGCAGTGCTAGAGATCTGGAGCGGCAAGAGACC.

A note on this clone: Read data end 3 residues before the CDR3 end; the end is taken from the germline J gene. The gene calls are TRBV7-2 and TRBJ2-3, with D uncertain. The germline CDR1 and CDR2 sequences are SGHTA and FQGNSA. This CDR3 has 12 amino acids. The V end was cut by 2 bases, the J end by 6 bases, with 6 bases between. Partial CDR3 DNA: TGTGCCAGCAGCTTATCCCCTGATACG. It encodes CASSLSPDT. Given in full, the CDR3 is CASSLSPDTQYF.

Notes on this clone: Coverage ceases 3 residues before the CDR3 finishes, and the germline J gene fills in the end. The chain uses TRBV5-4 and TRBJ2-7, with D tentatively TRBD2 (5 bases). This CDR3 contains 15 residues. Germline-derived CDR1 and CDR2 are SGHNT and YYREEE (reference sequence). Deletions cut 0 bases from V and 1 base from J, with 11 bases between. The CDR3 spells CASSLGGFFSYEQYF. The part of the CDR3 DNA that was read is TGTGCCAGCAGCTTGGGAGGGTTTTTTTCCTACGAG.

Concerning this clone: The observed sequence ends 3 residues before the CDR3 terminus, with the missing tail filled in from the germline J gene. This chain joins TRBV19 and TRBJ2-7; D remains ambiguous. This CDR3 is 16 amino acids long. Germline V gene lookup returns CDR1 LNHDA and CDR2 SQIVND (reference sequence). V was clipped by 4 bases and J by 2 bases, with 18 bases between them. Incomplete CDR3 DNA: TGTGCCAGTAGTAGCGTCCCAAGTCACCCTCCCTACGAG. Translating gives CASSSVPSHPPYE. The entire CDR3 protein is CASSSVPSHPPYEQYF.

With regard to this clone: The read terminates 3 residues before the CDR3 end, so the remaining end is supplied by the germline J gene. The V call is TRBV6-4, the J call TRBJ2-1; the match to TRBD1 covers 9 bases. This CDR3 has 16 residues. Per germline, CDR1 MRHNA and CDR2 SNTAGT. V trimming: 7 bases; J trimming: 5 bases; junction bases outside the gene matches: 12. The DNA read from the CDR3 is TGTGCCAGCACCGACCCTGACAGGGGGTACGACAATGAG. As protein: CASTDPDRGYDNE. The entire CDR3 protein is CASTDPDRGYDNEQFF.

The DNA read from the CDR3 is TGTGCCAGCAGCTTGGACCCCCCGGCGGTTTCACCC. This codes for CASSLDPPAVSP. The CDR3 in full is CASSLDPPAVSPLHF. V gene TRBV5-5 combines with J gene TRBJ1-6; D is unresolved. Read coverage stops 3 residues before the CDR3 terminus; the germline J gene supplies the remainder. Germline lookup yields CDR1 SGHKS and CDR2 YYEKEE (reference sequence). The V end lost 0 bases, the J end lost 9 bases, and 13 bases lay between the germline ends. This CDR3 comprises 15 residues.

The CDR3 sequence: CSAWGGTSTDTQYF. CDR3 DNA, as far as it was read: TGCAGTGCTTGGGGGGGTACTAGCACAGATACG. The rearrangement uses TRBV20-1 and TRBJ2-3; 7 bases are a match to TRBD2. Read coverage stops 3 residues before the CDR3 terminus; the germline J gene supplies the remainder. V shed 5 bases, J shed 0 bases, and the junction held 5 bases outside the gene matches. CDR1 is DFQATT and CDR2 is SNEGSKA in the germline V gene (reference sequence). The CDR3 contains 14 residues.

About this clone itself: The CDR3 extends 3 residues past the end of the read, so its final part is completed from the germline J gene. The rearrangement joins TRBV6-2 or TRBV6-3 to TRBJ2-4; 8 positions agree with TRBD1. Germline CDR1 and CDR2: MNHEY and SVGEGT. There are 16 residues in the CDR3. V shed 6 bases and J 1 base; nucleotides not matched to a gene: 8. The CDR3 loop is CASRDTGGSAKNIQYF. CDR3 DNA (partial): TGTGCCAGCAGAGACACAGGGGGATCGGCCAAAAACATT.